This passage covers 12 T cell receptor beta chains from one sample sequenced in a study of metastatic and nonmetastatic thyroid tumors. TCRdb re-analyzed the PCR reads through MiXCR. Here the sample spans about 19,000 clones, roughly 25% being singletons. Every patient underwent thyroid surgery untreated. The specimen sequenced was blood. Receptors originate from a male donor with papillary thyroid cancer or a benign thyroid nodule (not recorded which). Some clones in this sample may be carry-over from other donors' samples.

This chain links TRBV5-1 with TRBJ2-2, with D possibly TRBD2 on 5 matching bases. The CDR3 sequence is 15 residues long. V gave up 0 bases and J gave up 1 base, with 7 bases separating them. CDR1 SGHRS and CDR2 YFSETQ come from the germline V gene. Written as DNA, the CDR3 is TGCGCCAGCAGCTTGGATGGGAGGAACACCGGGGAGCTGTTTTTT. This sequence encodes CASSLDGRNTGELFF.

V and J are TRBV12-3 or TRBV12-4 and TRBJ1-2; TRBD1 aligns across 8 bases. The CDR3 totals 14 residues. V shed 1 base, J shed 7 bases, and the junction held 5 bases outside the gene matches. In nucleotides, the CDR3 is TGTGCCAGCAGTTTAGTGACAGGGGTTTCTGGCTACACCTTC. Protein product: CASSLVTGVSGYTF.

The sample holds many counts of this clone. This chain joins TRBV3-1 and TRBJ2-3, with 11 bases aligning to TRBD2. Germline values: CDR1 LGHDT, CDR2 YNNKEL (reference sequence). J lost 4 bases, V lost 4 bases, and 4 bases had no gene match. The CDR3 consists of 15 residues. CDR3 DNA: TGTGCCAGCAGCCTCACTAGCGGGAGTTCAGATACGCAGTATTTT. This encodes CASSLTSGSSDTQYF.

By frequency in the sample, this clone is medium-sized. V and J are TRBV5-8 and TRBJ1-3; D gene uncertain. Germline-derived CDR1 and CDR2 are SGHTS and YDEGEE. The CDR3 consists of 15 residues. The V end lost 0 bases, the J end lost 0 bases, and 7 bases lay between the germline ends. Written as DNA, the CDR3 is TGTGCCAGCAGCTTGGAGGGTTACTCTGGAAACACCATATATTTT. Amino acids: CASSLEGYSGNTIYF.

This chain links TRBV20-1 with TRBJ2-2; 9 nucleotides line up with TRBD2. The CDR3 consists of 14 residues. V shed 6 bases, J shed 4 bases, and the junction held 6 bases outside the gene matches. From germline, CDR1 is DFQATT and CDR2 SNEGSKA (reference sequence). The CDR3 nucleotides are TGCAGTGCCCCGACTAGCGGAATCACCGGGGAGCTGTTTTTT. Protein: CSAPTSGITGELFF.

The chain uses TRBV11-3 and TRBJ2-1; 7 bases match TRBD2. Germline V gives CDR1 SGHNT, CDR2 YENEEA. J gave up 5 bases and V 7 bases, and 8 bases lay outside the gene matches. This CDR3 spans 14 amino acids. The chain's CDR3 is CASNQGLRDNEQFF. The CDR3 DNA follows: TGTGCCAGCAACCAGGGACTAAGAGACAATGAGCAGTTCTTC.

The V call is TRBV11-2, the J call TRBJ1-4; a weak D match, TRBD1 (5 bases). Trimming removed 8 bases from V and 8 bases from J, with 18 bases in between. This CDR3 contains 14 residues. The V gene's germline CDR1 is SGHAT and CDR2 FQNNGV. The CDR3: CASSRDGADEKLFF. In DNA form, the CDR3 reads TGTGCCAGCTCCAGGGACGGGGCAGACGAAAAACTGTTTTTT.

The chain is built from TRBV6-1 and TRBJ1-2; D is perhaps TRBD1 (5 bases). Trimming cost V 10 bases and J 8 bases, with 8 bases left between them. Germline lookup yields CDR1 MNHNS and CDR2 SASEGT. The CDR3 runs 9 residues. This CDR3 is CATGGGYTF. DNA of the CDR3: TGTGCCACCGGGGGGGGCTACACCTTC.

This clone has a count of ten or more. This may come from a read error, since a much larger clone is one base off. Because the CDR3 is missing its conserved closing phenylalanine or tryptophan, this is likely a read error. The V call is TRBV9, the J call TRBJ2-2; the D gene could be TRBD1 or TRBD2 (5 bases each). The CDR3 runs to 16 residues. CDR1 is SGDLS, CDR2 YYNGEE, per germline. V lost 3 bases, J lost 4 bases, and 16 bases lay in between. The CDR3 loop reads CASSAYRGPSTGELFC. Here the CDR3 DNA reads TGTGCCAGCAGCGCATATCGGGGCCCTTCCACCGGGGAGCTGTTTTGT.

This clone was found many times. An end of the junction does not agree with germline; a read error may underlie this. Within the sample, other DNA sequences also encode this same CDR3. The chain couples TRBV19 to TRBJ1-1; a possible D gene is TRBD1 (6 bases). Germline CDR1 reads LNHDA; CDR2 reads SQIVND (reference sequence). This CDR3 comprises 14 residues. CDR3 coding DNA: TGTGCCACGAGGACGGAACAGGGTCGAGGTGAAGCCTTCTTT. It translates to CATRTEQGRGEAFF.

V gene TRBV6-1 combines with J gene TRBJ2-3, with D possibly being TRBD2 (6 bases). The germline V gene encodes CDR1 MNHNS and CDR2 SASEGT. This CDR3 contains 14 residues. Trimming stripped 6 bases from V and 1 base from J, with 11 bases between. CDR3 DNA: TGTGCCAGCAGCCTAGCGAGGGGCACAGATACGCAGTATTTT. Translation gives CASSLARGTDTQYF.

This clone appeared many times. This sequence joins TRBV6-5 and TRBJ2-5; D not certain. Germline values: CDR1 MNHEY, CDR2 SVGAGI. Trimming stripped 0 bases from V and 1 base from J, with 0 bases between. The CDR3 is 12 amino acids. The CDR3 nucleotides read TGTGCCAGCAGTTACTCCCAAGAGACCCAGTACTTC. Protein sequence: CASSYSQETQYF.